Listed below are T cell receptor beta chains from one sample, sequenced in a study of blood T cell repertoires in COVID-19. Sequencing was performed with immunoSEQ multiplex PCR; in TCRdb, only in-frame clones are kept and a portion is missing. The sample records 250,000 to 300,000 clones, around 85% being singletons. Sequenced sample: peripheral blood. All receptors come from a man aged 50-59 years with active or convalescent COVID-19. The CDR3 runs from the conserved cysteine through the conserved F or W. Fields, in order: V gene, clone size, J gene, D gene, CDR3 protein, CDR3 DNA. The D gene is left open where the match is weak. Expanded clones get a size class; other rows say once, few or many, or leave the size out.

v_gene: TRBV18; abundance: once; j_gene: TRBJ2-7; d_gene: TRBD1; CDR3aa: CASSRSGTALYEQYF; CDR3nt: TGTGCCAGCTCACGTTCCGGGACAGCACTATACGAGCAGTACTTC
v_gene: TRBV9; abundance: -; j_gene: TRBJ2-7; d_gene: TRBD2; CDR3aa: CASSPRRGVGEQYF; CDR3nt: TGTGCCAGCAGCCCTCGCCGGGGGGTGGGCGAGCAGTACTTC
v_gene: TRBV6-5; abundance: few; j_gene: TRBJ1-4; d_gene: -; CDR3aa: CASSYSSDPGELFF; CDR3nt: TGTGCCAGCAGTTACTCTAGTGATCCGGGGGAACTGTTTTTT
v_gene: TRBV19; abundance: -; j_gene: TRBJ2-1; d_gene: -; CDR3aa: CATLGSHNEQFF; CDR3nt: TGTGCCACCTTGGGCAGCCACAATGAGCAGTTCTTC
v_gene: TRBV30; abundance: -; j_gene: TRBJ2-3; d_gene: -; CDR3aa: CAWSVRGADTQYF; CDR3nt: TGTGCCTGGAGTGTACGCGGGGCAGATACGCAGTATTTT
v_gene: TRBV27; abundance: -; j_gene: TRBJ1-5; d_gene: TRBD1; CDR3aa: CASRPDRGPLDSNQPQHF; CDR3nt: TGTGCCAGCAGGCCAGACAGGGGTCCGCTCGATAGCAATCAGCCCCAGCATTTT
v_gene: TRBV7-8; abundance: -; j_gene: TRBJ2-7; d_gene: TRBD1; CDR3aa: CASSLVAAGGEQYF; CDR3nt: TGTGCCAGCAGCTTAGTAGCCGCAGGGGGCGAGCAGTACTTC
v_gene: TRBV19; abundance: -; j_gene: TRBJ1-1; d_gene: -; CDR3aa: CASSIITRGSTEAFF; CDR3nt: TGTGCCAGTAGTATCATTACCAGGGGCAGCACTGAAGCTTTCTTT
v_gene: TRBV28; abundance: few; j_gene: TRBJ1-2; d_gene: TRBD1; CDR3aa: CASSLSRGLHGYTF; CDR3nt: TGTGCCAGCAGTTTGAGCAGGGGGCTTCATGGCTACACCTTC
v_gene: TRBV6-4; abundance: -; j_gene: TRBJ2-3; d_gene: -; CDR3aa: CASSDRTADTQYF; CDR3nt: TGTGCCAGCAGTGACCGGACTGCAGATACGCAGTATTTT
v_gene: TRBV28; abundance: -; j_gene: TRBJ2-7; d_gene: -; CDR3aa: CASSAVESSYEQYF; CDR3nt: TGTGCCAGCAGTGCAGTGGAGAGCTCCTACGAGCAGTACTTC
v_gene: TRBV7-2; abundance: -; j_gene: TRBJ2-7; d_gene: TRBD2; CDR3aa: CASSSIAGSSYEQYF; CDR3nt: TGTGCCAGCAGCTCTATAGCGGGCAGCTCCTACGAGCAGTACTTC
v_gene: TRBV5-1; abundance: -; j_gene: TRBJ2-2; d_gene: TRBD1; CDR3aa: CASTRTGGASTGELFF; CDR3nt: TGCGCCAGCACTCGAACAGGGGGCGCCAGCACCGGGGAGCTGTTTTTT
v_gene: TRBV12-3/TRBV12-4; abundance: -; j_gene: TRBJ2-7; d_gene: -; CDR3aa: CASSLGDYEQYF; CDR3nt: TGTGCCAGCAGTTTAGGAGACTACGAGCAGTACTTC
v_gene: TRBV7-8; abundance: -; j_gene: TRBJ2-7; d_gene: TRBD2; CDR3aa: CASSLGLAGLYEQYF; CDR3nt: TGTGCCAGCAGCTTAGGGCTAGCGGGGCTCTACGAGCAGTACTTC
v_gene: TRBV9; abundance: -; j_gene: TRBJ2-1; d_gene: -; CDR3aa: CASSVSISTTNEQFF; CDR3nt: TGTGCCAGCAGCGTAAGCATCTCCACTACGAATGAGCAGTTCTTC
v_gene: TRBV10-3; abundance: -; j_gene: TRBJ2-7; d_gene: -; CDR3aa: CAISEEGEQYF; CDR3nt: TGTGCCATCAGTGAGGAGGGCGAGCAGTACTTC
v_gene: TRBV2; abundance: -; j_gene: TRBJ2-1; d_gene: -; CDR3aa: CASRGPTSTNLNEQFF; CDR3nt: TGTGCCAGCAGAGGCCCAACTAGCACCAACCTCAATGAGCAGTTCTTC
v_gene: TRBV7-2; abundance: once; j_gene: TRBJ1-6; d_gene: -; CDR3aa: CASINPGSPLHF; CDR3nt: TGTGCCAGCATCAATCCGGGTTCACCCCTCCACTTT
v_gene: TRBV5-1; abundance: -; j_gene: TRBJ1-1; d_gene: -; CDR3aa: CASSSLAGAPNTEAFF; CDR3nt: TGCGCCAGCAGCTCTCTCGCGGGGGCGCCCAACACTGAAGCTTTCTTT
v_gene: TRBV5-4; abundance: -; j_gene: TRBJ2-3; d_gene: TRBD2; CDR3aa: CASSLGGLATDTQYF; CDR3nt: TGTGCCAGCAGCTTGGGGGGACTAGCGACAGATACGCAGTATTTT
v_gene: TRBV5-1; abundance: -; j_gene: TRBJ2-3; d_gene: -; CDR3aa: CASSLAGVVLDTQYF; CDR3nt: TGCGCCAGCAGCTTGGCGGGAGTTGTTCTGGATACGCAGTATTTT
v_gene: TRBV7-8; abundance: -; j_gene: TRBJ1-5; d_gene: TRBD1; CDR3aa: CASRGDREFHQPQHF; CDR3nt: TGTGCCAGCAGGGGGGACAGGGAATTCCATCAGCCCCAGCATTTT
v_gene: TRBV12-3/TRBV12-4; abundance: -; j_gene: TRBJ1-5; d_gene: -; CDR3aa: CASRRGSVQPQHF; CDR3nt: TGTGCCAGCAGGCGAGGTTCCGTCCAGCCCCAGCATTTT
v_gene: TRBV4-1; abundance: -; j_gene: TRBJ2-2; d_gene: TRBD1; CDR3aa: CASSQVGDRGRFNTGELFF; CDR3nt: TGCGCCAGCAGCCAAGTGGGAGACAGGGGGCGGTTTAACACCGGGGAGCTGTTTTTT
v_gene: TRBV3-1/TRBV3-2; abundance: -; j_gene: TRBJ2-7; d_gene: -; CDR3aa: CASSPSEGEEQYF; CDR3nt: TGTGCCAGCAGCCCCTCTGAGGGCGAGGAGCAGTACTTC
v_gene: TRBV18; abundance: -; j_gene: TRBJ1-1; d_gene: -; CDR3aa: CASSSRNTEAFF; CDR3nt: TGTGCCAGCTCTAGCAGGAACACTGAAGCTTTCTTT
v_gene: TRBV5-1; abundance: -; j_gene: TRBJ2-3; d_gene: TRBD1; CDR3aa: CASSSQGTAQYF; CDR3nt: TGCGCCAGCAGCTCCCAGGGGACAGCCCAGTATTTT
v_gene: TRBV27; abundance: few; j_gene: TRBJ1-2; d_gene: -; CDR3aa: CASSFQAGNYGYTF; CDR3nt: TGTGCCAGCAGTTTCCAGGCGGGCAACTATGGCTACACCTTC
v_gene: TRBV5-1; abundance: -; j_gene: TRBJ2-5; d_gene: TRBD2; CDR3aa: CASSLGPGLAGFGTQYF; CDR3nt: TGCGCCAGCAGCTTAGGTCCGGGACTAGCGGGATTTGGGACCCAGTACTTC
v_gene: TRBV2; abundance: -; j_gene: TRBJ1-5; d_gene: -; CDR3aa: CASSVQGNQPQHF; CDR3nt: TGTGCCAGCAGTGTCCAGGGAAATCAGCCCCAGCATTTT
v_gene: TRBV11-2; abundance: few; j_gene: TRBJ2-7; d_gene: -; CDR3aa: CASSLDGRGEQYF; CDR3nt: TGTGCCAGCAGCTTAGATGGCAGGGGCGAGCAGTACTTC
v_gene: TRBV27; abundance: -; j_gene: TRBJ1-1; d_gene: -; CDR3aa: CASSPGNAEAFF; CDR3nt: TGTGCCAGCAGCCCGGGGAACGCTGAAGCTTTCTTT
v_gene: TRBV10-3; abundance: -; j_gene: TRBJ2-5; d_gene: TRBD2; CDR3aa: CAISEPGGGQETQYF; CDR3nt: TGTGCCATCAGTGAGCCGGGCGGGGGGCAAGAGACCCAGTACTTC
v_gene: TRBV30; abundance: once; j_gene: TRBJ2-7; d_gene: -; CDR3aa: CAWTRTVEQYF; CDR3nt: TGTGCCTGGACAAGGACAGTCGAGCAGTACTTC
v_gene: TRBV19; abundance: -; j_gene: TRBJ1-5; d_gene: TRBD1; CDR3aa: CASSNRQGYSNQPQHF; CDR3nt: TGTGCCAGTAGTAACCGACAGGGCTATAGCAATCAGCCCCAGCATTTT
v_gene: TRBV3-1/TRBV3-2; abundance: -; j_gene: TRBJ1-5; d_gene: -; CDR3aa: CASSQGTGWDQPQHF; CDR3nt: TGTGCCAGCAGCCAGGGAACAGGTTGGGATCAGCCCCAGCATTTT
v_gene: TRBV18; abundance: -; j_gene: TRBJ2-1; d_gene: TRBD1; CDR3aa: CASSGRTGTVNEQFF; CDR3nt: TGTGCCAGCTCAGGGAGGACAGGGACGGTTAATGAGCAGTTCTTC
v_gene: TRBV29-1; abundance: -; j_gene: TRBJ2-7; d_gene: TRBD2; CDR3aa: CSVYGASGGNYEQYF; CDR3nt: TGCAGCGTTTACGGGGCTAGCGGGGGGAACTACGAGCAGTACTTC
v_gene: TRBV19; abundance: -; j_gene: TRBJ1-6; d_gene: -; CDR3aa: CASSIVGHNSPLHF; CDR3nt: TGTGCCAGTAGTATAGTCGGTCATAATTCACCCCTCCACTTT
v_gene: TRBV28; abundance: -; j_gene: TRBJ2-1; d_gene: TRBD1; CDR3aa: CASTGTGVYNEQFF; CDR3nt: TGTGCCAGTACCGGGACAGGGGTCTACAATGAGCAGTTCTTC
v_gene: TRBV4-2; abundance: -; j_gene: TRBJ2-1; d_gene: TRBD2; CDR3aa: CASRFGGSGNEQFF; CDR3nt: TGTGCCAGCAGATTCGGCGGGAGTGGGAATGAGCAGTTCTTC
v_gene: TRBV19; abundance: -; j_gene: TRBJ1-5; d_gene: -; CDR3aa: CASNLQGNQPQHF; CDR3nt: TGTGCCAGTAACCTACAGGGTAATCAGCCCCAGCATTTT
v_gene: TRBV19; abundance: -; j_gene: TRBJ1-2; d_gene: TRBD1; CDR3aa: CASSIFDRGLRGYTF; CDR3nt: TGTGCCAGTAGTATTTTTGACAGGGGGCTTCGGGGCTACACCTTC
v_gene: TRBV2; abundance: -; j_gene: TRBJ2-1; d_gene: TRBD2; CDR3aa: CASGLAGDNEQFF; CDR3nt: TGTGCCAGCGGACTAGCGGGGGACAATGAGCAGTTCTTC
v_gene: TRBV20-1; abundance: -; j_gene: TRBJ2-2; d_gene: -; CDR3aa: CSASRGSGSTGELFF; CDR3nt: TGCAGTGCTAGTCGGGGTAGCGGTTCCACCGGGGAGCTGTTTTTT
v_gene: TRBV7-8; abundance: -; j_gene: TRBJ2-7; d_gene: TRBD1; CDR3aa: CASSFARWDSSYEQYF; CDR3nt: TGTGCCAGCAGCTTCGCGCGCTGGGACAGCTCCTACGAGCAGTACTTC